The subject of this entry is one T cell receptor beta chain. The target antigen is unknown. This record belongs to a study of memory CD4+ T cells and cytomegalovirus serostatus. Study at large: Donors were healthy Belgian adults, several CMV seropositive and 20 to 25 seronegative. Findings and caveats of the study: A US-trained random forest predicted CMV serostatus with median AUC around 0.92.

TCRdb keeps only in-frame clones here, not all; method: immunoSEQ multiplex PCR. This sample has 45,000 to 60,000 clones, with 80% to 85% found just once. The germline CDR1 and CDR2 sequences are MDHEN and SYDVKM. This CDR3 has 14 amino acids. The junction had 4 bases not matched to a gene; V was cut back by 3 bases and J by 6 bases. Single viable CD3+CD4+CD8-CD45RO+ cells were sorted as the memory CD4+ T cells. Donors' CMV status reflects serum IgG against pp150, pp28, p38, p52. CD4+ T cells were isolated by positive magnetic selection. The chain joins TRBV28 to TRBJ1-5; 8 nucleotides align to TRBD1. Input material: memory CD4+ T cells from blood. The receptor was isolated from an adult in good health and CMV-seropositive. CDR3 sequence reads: CASSFRGRSQPQHF. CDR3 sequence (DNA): TGTGCCAGCAGTTTCAGGGGGCGAAGTCAGCCCCAGCATTTT.